The 19 T cell receptor beta chains in this list originate from one sample, sequenced in a study of blood T cell repertoires in COVID-19. Some clones are missing from TCRdb's copy, which holds only in-frame ones; the method was immunoSEQ multiplex PCR. The sample includes under 200,000 clones, 86% seen only once; the top ten take around 8.2%. The specimen was peripheral blood. These receptors came from a man aged 55-75 years with acute or convalescent COVID-19.

This clone was found a few times. The chain employs TRBV2 and TRBJ1-6, with D possibly matching TRBD1 (6 bases). Trimming removed 5 bases at V and 10 bases at J, with 9 bases between. The CDR3 totals 12 residues. In germline, CDR1 is SNHLY, CDR2 FYNNEI. DNA of the CDR3: TGTGCCAGCAGTTATACAGGGTCACCCCTCCACTTT. The encoded protein is CASSYTGSPLHF.

The chain joins TRBV23-1 to TRBJ1-2, with D maybe TRBD1 (6 bases). TRBV23-1 is designated an ORF whose function remains uncertain. This CDR3 has 16 residues. V was trimmed by 4 bases and J by 4 bases, leaving 19 bases between them. CDR3 sequence (DNA): TGCGCCAGCAGTCTGGCCAGGGACATCTCATCCTATGGCTACACCTTC. Its translation: CASSLARDISSYGYTF.

About this clone itself: Germline is not matched at one junction end, which may reflect a read error. This chain connects TRBV10-3 to TRBJ2-5; weak D call: TRBD2 (6 bases). This CDR3 has 14 amino acids. Germline V lookup: CDR1 ENHRY, CDR2 SYGVKD. The CDR3: CAISYSGSQGTQYF. The CDR3 coding sequence is TGTGCCATCAGTTATAGCGGATCCCAAGGGACCCAGTACTTC.

The chain joins TRBV19 to TRBJ2-6; 8 nucleotides line up with TRBD2. This CDR3 has 17 amino acids. With 7 bases clipped from V and 1 base from J, the junction kept 9 bases outside the gene matches. In germline, CDR1 is LNHDA, CDR2 SQIVND (reference sequence). CDR3 nucleotides: TGTGCCAGTACCCCGGGCCGGGGGGGGTCTGGGGCCAACGTCCTGACTTTC. Residues: CASTPGRGGSGANVLTF. Together with reference TRBV19 and TRBJ2-6, the CDR3 gives the full variable domain: DGGITQSPKYLFRKEGQNVTLSCEQNLNHDAMYWYRQDPGQGLRLIYYSQIVNDFQKGDIAEGYSVSREKKESFPLTVTSAQKNPTAFYLCASTPGRGGSGANVLTFGAGSRLTVL.

The chain couples TRBV29-1 to TRBJ2-1; D may be TRBD1 (6 bases). The CDR3 has 12 amino acids. Germline assignment: CDR1 SQVTM and CDR2 ANQGSEA. Trimming shortened V by 4 bases and J by 7 bases, and 11 bases separated the two germline ends. The CDR3 sequence: CSVVGQGNEQFF. DNA of the CDR3: TGCAGCGTTGTGGGTCAGGGGAATGAGCAGTTCTTC.

The CDR3 nucleotides are TGTGCCAGTACCCCTATGGGAGGGGCCAAAAACATTCAGTACTTC. Its protein product is CASTPMGGAKNIQYF. The chain employs TRBV19 and TRBJ2-4, with 7 bases that match TRBD2. The CDR3 sequence is 15 residues long. After removal of 7 bases from V and 1 base from J, the junction contained 7 bases not matched to a gene. The germline CDR1 and CDR2 sequences are LNHDA and SQIVND (reference sequence). Variable domain in full (rest from reference TRBV19 and TRBJ2-4): DGGITQSPKYLFRKEGQNVTLSCEQNLNHDAMYWYRQDPGQGLRLIYYSQIVNDFQKGDIAEGYSVSREKKESFPLTVTSAQKNPTAFYLCASTPMGGAKNIQYFGAGTRLSVL.

The J gene is TRBJ2-2, the V gene TRBV2; D is ambiguous. Germline CDR1 SNHLY, CDR2 FYNNEI. This CDR3 contains 12 residues. Deletions cut 4 bases from V and 7 bases from J, with 7 bases between. CDR3 sequence: CASSVRGGELFF. The CDR3 DNA reads as TGTGCCAGCAGTGTCCGAGGCGGGGAGCTGTTTTTT.

This sequence joins TRBV10-1 and TRBJ2-2, with D possibly TRBD2 on 5 matching bases. The CDR3 totals 13 residues. Germline values: CDR1 WNHNN, CDR2 SYGVQD (reference sequence). Trimming removed 7 bases from V and 2 bases from J, with 8 bases in between. The CDR3 region is CASKSGNTGELFF. The CDR3 coding sequence is TGCGCCAGCAAGAGCGGTAACACCGGGGAGCTGTTTTTT.

With respect to this clone: The same CDR3 also results from other DNA sequences found in this sample. The chain uses TRBV6-5 and TRBJ2-7, with 7 bases that match TRBD1. J lost 2 bases, V lost 0 bases, and 1 base had no gene match. Germline V gene sequence: CDR1 MNHEY, CDR2 SVGAGI. The length of the CDR3 is 14 residues. The CDR3 is CASSYSTGPYEQYF. As DNA, the CDR3 is TGTGCCAGCAGTTACTCGACAGGGCCCTACGAGCAGTACTTC.

The gene calls are TRBV19 and TRBJ2-3; the D gene is possibly TRBD2 (6 bases). V gave up 2 bases and J gave up 4 bases, with 19 bases separating them. Germline loops: CDR1 LNHDA, CDR2 SQIVND (reference sequence). The CDR3 spans 17 residues. DNA of the CDR3: TGTGCCAGTAGTATATCTCGGACTACCATGGGGCCAGATACGCAGTATTTT. Amino acid sequence: CASSISRTTMGPDTQYF.

This rearrangement joins TRBV13 to TRBJ2-7; 10 positions match TRBD1. V lost 6 bases to trimming and J lost 9 bases; unmatched junction nucleotides: 11. The CDR3 runs to 14 residues. CDR1 is PRHDT, CDR2 FYEKMQ, per germline (reference sequence). In nucleotides, the CDR3 is TGTGCCAGCAGTTCGAGGACAGGGGGGTCCGGGCAGTACTTC. The encoded protein is CASSSRTGGSGQYF.

This clone came up a few times. CDR3 protein: CATSAGTSGSYNEQFF. The CDR3 coding sequence is TGTGCCACCAGTGCCGGGACTAGCGGGAGTTACAATGAGCAGTTCTTC. V and J are TRBV24-1 and TRBJ2-1; TRBD2 matches 14 bases. Germline V CDR1 and CDR2: KGHDR, SFDVKD. Trimming took 5 bases from V and 4 from J; bases not matched to a gene: 3. The CDR3 spans 16 residues.

The chain employs TRBV28 and TRBJ2-7; 10 nucleotides match TRBD1. Germline CDR1 reads MDHEN; CDR2 reads SYDVKM. V trimming: 5 bases; J trimming: 2 bases; junction bases outside the gene matches: 3. CDR3 length equals 14 residues. The CDR3 bases are TGTGCCAGCAGTCGGACAGGGGGACCCTACGAGCAGTACTTC. As protein: CASSRTGGPYEQYF.

This chain connects TRBV28 to TRBJ1-2, with no clear D. V was shortened by 6 bases and J by 7 bases, with 12 bases between the two germline ends. The CDR3 extends over 12 amino acids. Germline assignment: CDR1 MDHEN and CDR2 SYDVKM. CDR3 region: CASRSPPSGYTF. The CDR3 nucleotides read TGTGCCAGCAGATCTCCCCCTAGTGGCTACACCTTC.

The chain combines TRBV3-1 (or the pseudogene TRBV3-2) with TRBJ2-1, with D hard to call. With 0 bases removed from V and 4 bases from J, the gap between germline ends came to 13 bases. CDR1 and CDR2 from the germline V gene are LGHDT and YNNKEL (reference sequence). The CDR3 runs 16 residues. The CDR3 DNA reads TGTGCCAGCAGCCAAGATACAGCACGCCTATACAATGAGCAGTTCTTC. Its translation: CASSQDTARLYNEQFF.

This clone is a singleton in its sample. The genes are TRBV5-5 and TRBJ1-2, with 9 nucleotides matching TRBD1. Germline CDR1 reads SGHKS; CDR2 reads YYEKEE (reference sequence). V trimming: 1 base; J trimming: 6 bases; junction bases outside the gene matches: 7. The CDR3 extends over 15 amino acids. The CDR3 loop reads CASSLTSTGGNGYTF. Written as DNA, the CDR3 is TGTGCCAGCAGCTTGACTTCGACAGGGGGAAATGGCTACACCTTC.

This sequence joins TRBV11-3 and TRBJ2-7; no clear D gene. V was clipped by 5 bases and J by 5 bases, with 16 bases between them. The CDR3 has 14 amino acids. Germline values: CDR1 SGHNT, CDR2 YENEEA. The CDR3 spells CASSPTGNSDEQYF. The CDR3 nucleotides read TGTGCCAGCAGCCCTACCGGTAACTCGGACGAGCAGTACTTC.

The chain has TRBV5-1 and TRBJ2-1; 7 bases map to TRBD2. This CDR3 has 15 residues. Germline assignment: CDR1 SGHRS and CDR2 YFSETQ. With V trimmed by 1 base and J by 1 base, 2 bases remained unmatched. CDR3 protein: CASSLNSGSYNEQFF. The CDR3 nucleotides are TGCGCCAGCAGCTTGAATAGCGGGTCCTACAATGAGCAGTTCTTC.

This clone was counted only a few times. The J gene is TRBJ2-2, the V gene TRBV5-1; the D gene is possibly TRBD1 (6 bases). The CDR3 sequence is 17 residues long. Looked up from germline, CDR1 is SGHRS and CDR2 is YFSETQ. The germline V and J ends were trimmed by 1 base and 4 bases, with 17 bases remaining between them. This CDR3 is CASSLLGSGVATGELFF. For the CDR3, the DNA is TGCGCCAGCAGCTTGTTGGGGTCAGGGGTTGCCACCGGGGAGCTGTTTTTT.